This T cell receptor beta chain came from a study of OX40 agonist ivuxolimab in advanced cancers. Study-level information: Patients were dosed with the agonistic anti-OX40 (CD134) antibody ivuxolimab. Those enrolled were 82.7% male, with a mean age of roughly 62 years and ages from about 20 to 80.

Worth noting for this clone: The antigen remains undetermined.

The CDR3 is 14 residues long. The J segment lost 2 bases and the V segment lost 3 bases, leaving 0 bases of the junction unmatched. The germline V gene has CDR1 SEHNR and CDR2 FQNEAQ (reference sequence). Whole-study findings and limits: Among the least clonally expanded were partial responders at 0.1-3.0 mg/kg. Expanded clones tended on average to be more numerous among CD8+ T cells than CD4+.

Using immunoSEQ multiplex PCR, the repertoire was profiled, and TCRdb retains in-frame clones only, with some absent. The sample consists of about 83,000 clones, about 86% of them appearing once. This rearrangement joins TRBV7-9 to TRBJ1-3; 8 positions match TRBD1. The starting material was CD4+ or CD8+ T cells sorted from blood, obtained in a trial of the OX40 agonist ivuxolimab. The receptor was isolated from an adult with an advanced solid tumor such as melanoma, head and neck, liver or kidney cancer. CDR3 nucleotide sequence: TGTGCCAGCAGCTTGGACAGGGCTGGAAACACCATATATTTT. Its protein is CASSLDRAGNTIYF.